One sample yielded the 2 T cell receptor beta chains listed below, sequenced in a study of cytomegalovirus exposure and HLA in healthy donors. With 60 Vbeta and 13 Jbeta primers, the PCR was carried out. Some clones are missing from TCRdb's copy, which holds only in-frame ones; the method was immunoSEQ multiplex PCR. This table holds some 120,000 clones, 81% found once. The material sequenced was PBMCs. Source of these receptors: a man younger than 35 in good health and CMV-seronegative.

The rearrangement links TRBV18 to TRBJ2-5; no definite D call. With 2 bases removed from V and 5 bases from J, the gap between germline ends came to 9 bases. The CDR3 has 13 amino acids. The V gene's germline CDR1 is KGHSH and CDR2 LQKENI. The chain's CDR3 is CASSPEVRETQYF. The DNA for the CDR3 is TGTGCCAGCTCACCAGAGGTACGGGAGACCCAGTACTTC. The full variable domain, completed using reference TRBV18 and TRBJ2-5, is NAGVMQNPRHLVRRRGQEARLRCSPMKGHSHVYWYRQLPEEGLKFMVYLQKENIIDESGMPKERFSAEFPKEGPSILRIQQVVRGDSAAYFCASSPEVRETQYFGPGTRLLVL.

The CDR3 region is CASSVEGAKGQPQHF. The CDR3 nucleotides are TGTGCCAGCAGCGTAGAGGGGGCTAAAGGTCAGCCCCAGCATTTT. V and J are TRBV9 and TRBJ1-5; 7 bases are shared with TRBD1. The CDR3 covers 15 residues. Trimming removed 0 bases from V and 6 bases from J; junction bases left unmatched: 6. CDR1 and CDR2 from the germline V gene are SGDLS and YYNGEE. The full variable domain, its missing parts supplied by reference TRBV9 and TRBJ1-5, is DSGVTQTPKHLITATGQRVTLRCSPRSGDLSVYWYQQSLDQGLQFLIQYYNGEERAKGNILERFSAQQFPDLHSELNLSSLELGDSALYFCASSVEGAKGQPQHFGDGTRLSIL.